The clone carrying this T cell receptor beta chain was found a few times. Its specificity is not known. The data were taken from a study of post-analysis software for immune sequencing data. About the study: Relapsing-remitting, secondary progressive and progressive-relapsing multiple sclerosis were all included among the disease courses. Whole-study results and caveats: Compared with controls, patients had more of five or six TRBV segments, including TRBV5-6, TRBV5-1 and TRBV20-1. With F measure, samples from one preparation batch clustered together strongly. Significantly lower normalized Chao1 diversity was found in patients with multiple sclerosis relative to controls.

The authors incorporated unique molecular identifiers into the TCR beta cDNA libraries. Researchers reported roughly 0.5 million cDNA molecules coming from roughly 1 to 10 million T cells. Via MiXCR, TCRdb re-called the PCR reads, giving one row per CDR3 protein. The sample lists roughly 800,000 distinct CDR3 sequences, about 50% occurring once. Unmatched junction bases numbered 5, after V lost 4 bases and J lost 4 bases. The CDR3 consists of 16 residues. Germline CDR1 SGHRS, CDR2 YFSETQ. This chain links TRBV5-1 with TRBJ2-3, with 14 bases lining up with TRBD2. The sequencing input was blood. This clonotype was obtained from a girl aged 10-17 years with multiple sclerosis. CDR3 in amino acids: CASSKGLAGAADTQYF. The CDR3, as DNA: TGCGCCAGCAGCAAGGGACTAGCGGGAGCAGCAGATACGCAGTATTTT. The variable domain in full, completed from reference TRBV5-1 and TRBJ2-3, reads KAGVTQTPRYLIKTRGQQVTLSCSPISGHRSVSWYQQTPGQGLQFLFEYFSETQRNKGNFPGRFSGRQFSNSRSEMNVSTLELGDSALYLCASSKGLAGAADTQYFGPGTRLTVL.